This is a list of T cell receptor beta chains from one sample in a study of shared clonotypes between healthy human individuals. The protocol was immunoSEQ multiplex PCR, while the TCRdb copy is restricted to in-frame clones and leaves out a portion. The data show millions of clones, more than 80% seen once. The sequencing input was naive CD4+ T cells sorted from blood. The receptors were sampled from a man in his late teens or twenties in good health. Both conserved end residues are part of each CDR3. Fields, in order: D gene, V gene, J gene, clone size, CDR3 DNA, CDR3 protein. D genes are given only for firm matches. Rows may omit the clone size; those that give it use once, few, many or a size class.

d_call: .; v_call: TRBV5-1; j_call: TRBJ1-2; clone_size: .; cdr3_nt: TGCGCCAGCAGCTTGGCGGGGGAAGGAGGCTACACCTTC; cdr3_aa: CASSLAGEGGYTF
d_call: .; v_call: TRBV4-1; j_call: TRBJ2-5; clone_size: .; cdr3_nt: TGCGCCAGCAGCCAAGATGAGTGGAGCGGAGCGTACCAAGAGACCCAGTACTTC; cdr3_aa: CASSQDEWSGAYQETQYF
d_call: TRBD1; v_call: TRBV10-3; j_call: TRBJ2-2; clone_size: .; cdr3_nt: TGTGCCATCAGTGAGGACAGGGGGCTCACCGGGGAGCTGTTTTTT; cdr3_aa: CAISEDRGLTGELFF
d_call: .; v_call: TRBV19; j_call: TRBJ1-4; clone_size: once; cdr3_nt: TGTGCCAGTAGAACGCTCGCAACTCATAATGAAAAACTGTTTTTT; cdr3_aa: CASRTLATHNEKLFF
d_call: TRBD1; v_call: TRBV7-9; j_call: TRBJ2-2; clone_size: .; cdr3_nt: TGTGCCAGCAGATTTACAGGGGGGAGCACCGGGGAGCTGTTTTTT; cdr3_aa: CASRFTGGSTGELFF
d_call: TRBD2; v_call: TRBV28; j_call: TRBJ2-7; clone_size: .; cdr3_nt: TGTGCCAGCGTAGATACTAGCGGGGTCTACGAGCAGTACTTC; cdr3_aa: CASVDTSGVYEQYF
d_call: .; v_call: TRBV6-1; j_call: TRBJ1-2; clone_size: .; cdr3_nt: TGTGCCAGCAGTGAAGATAACAGGAACTATGGCTACACCTTC; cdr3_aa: CASSEDNRNYGYTF
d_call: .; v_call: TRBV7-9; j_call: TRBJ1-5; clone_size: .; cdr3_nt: TGTGCCAGCAGCTTAGTCGGAAATCAGCCCCAGCATTTT; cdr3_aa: CASSLVGNQPQHF
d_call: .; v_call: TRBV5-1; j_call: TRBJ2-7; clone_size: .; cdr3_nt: TGCGCCAGCAGCTTGCGTCCGGGGGCGGGTGAGCAGTACTTC; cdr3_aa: CASSLRPGAGEQYF
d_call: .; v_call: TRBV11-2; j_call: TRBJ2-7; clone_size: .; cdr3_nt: TGTGCCAGCAGCTTAGAGGAGGGTTCCTACGAGCAGTACTTC; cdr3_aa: CASSLEEGSYEQYF
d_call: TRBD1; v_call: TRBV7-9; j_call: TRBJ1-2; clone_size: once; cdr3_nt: TGTGCCAGCAGCATACAGACAGGGGGCGCGTATGGCTACACCTTC; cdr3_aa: CASSIQTGGAYGYTF